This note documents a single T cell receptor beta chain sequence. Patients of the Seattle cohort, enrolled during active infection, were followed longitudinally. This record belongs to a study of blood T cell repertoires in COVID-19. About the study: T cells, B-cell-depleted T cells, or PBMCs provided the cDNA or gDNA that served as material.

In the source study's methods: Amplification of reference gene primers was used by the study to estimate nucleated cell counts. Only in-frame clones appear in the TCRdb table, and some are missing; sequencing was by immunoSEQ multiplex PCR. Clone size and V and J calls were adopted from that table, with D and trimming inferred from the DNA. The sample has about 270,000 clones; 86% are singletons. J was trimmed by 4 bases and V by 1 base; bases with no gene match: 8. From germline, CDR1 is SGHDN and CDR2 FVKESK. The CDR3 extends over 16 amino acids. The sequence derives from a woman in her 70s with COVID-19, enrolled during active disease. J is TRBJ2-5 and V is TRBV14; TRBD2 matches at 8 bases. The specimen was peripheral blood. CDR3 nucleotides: TGTGCCAGCAGCCAAGGCGAGGTAGCGGGGTTAGAGACCCAGTACTTC. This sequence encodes CASSQGEVAGLETQYF.